This entry lists 26 T cell receptor beta chains sequenced from one sample in a study of T cell responses to AZD1222 COVID-19 vaccine. Generated by immunoSEQ multiplex PCR, the TCRdb table keeps only in-frame clones and is missing some. The repertoire holds 120,000 or so clones, approximately 90% seen once, with about 7.7% in the top ten. The source was peripheral blood, collected 28 days after the second AZD1222 dose. All receptors derive from an adult who received the AZD1222 COVID-19 vaccine.

The chain links TRBV3-1 (or the pseudogene TRBV3-2) to TRBJ1-1; 7 bases match TRBD1. The J segment lost 1 base and the V segment lost 1 base, leaving 0 bases of the junction unmatched. The V gene's germline CDR1 is LGHDT and CDR2 YNNKEL (reference sequence). CDR3 size: 14 residues. The CDR3 DNA reads as TGTGCCAGCAGCCAAGGGACAGGGAACACTGAAGCTTTCTTT. Translating gives CASSQGTGNTEAFF.

The chain links TRBV7-8 to TRBJ1-4; D is uncertain. CDR3 size: 12 residues. The V end was cut by 4 bases, the J end by 8 bases, with 8 bases between. Looked up from germline, CDR1 is SGHVS and CDR2 is FQNEAQ. The chain's CDR3 is CASSSRGEKLFF. CDR3 bases: TGTGCCAGCAGCTCAAGAGGGGAAAAACTGTTTTTT.

The chain links TRBV28 to TRBJ1-3; TRBD1 matches at 7 bases. This CDR3 has 16 amino acids. The V gene end was trimmed by 3 bases and the J gene end by 4 bases; junction bases not matched to a gene: 9. Per the germline V gene, CDR1 is MDHEN and CDR2 is SYDVKM. CDR3 region: CASSFYAGGGGNTIYF. The CDR3 coding sequence is TGTGCCAGCAGTTTTTACGCAGGGGGAGGAGGAAACACCATATATTTT.

The J gene is TRBJ1-2, the V gene TRBV24-1; 8 bases are a match to TRBD1. Per germline, CDR1 KGHDR and CDR2 SFDVKD. With V trimmed by 2 bases and J by 7 bases, 8 bases remained unmatched. The CDR3 has 15 residues. CDR3 region: CATSDSPDRGFGYTF. Here the CDR3 DNA reads TGTGCCACCAGTGATTCTCCCGACAGGGGTTTTGGCTACACCTTC.

In DNA, the CDR3 is TGTGCCAGCAGCTTAGGAGGGCCGAACACTGAAGCTTTCTTT. Its protein product is CASSLGGPNTEAFF. The genes are TRBV11-3 and TRBJ1-1; the D is unclear. Germline V CDR1 and CDR2: SGHNT, YENEEA. The V gene lost 1 base and the J gene lost 1 base, with 7 bases spanning the gap. The CDR3 is 14 residues long.

The chain recombines TRBV7-9 with TRBJ1-1, with D unresolved. The CDR3 spans 13 residues. Germline values: CDR1 SEHNR, CDR2 FQNEAQ (reference sequence). The V gene lost 2 bases and the J gene lost 3 bases, with 7 bases spanning the gap. CDR3 region: CASSLTGDTEAFF. Written as DNA, the CDR3 is TGTGCCAGCAGCTTAACTGGGGACACTGAAGCTTTCTTT.

The V and J genes are TRBV27 and TRBJ2-5; no clear D. The V gene's germline CDR1 is MNHEY and CDR2 SMNVEV (reference sequence). V gave up 1 base and J gave up 4 bases, with 7 bases separating them. The CDR3 is made up of 13 amino acids. CDR3 bases: TGTGCCAGCAGTTTATTGGTCTCAGAGACCCAGTACTTC. Its protein is CASSLLVSETQYF.

This chain uses TRBV29-1 with TRBJ1-2; no clear D. This CDR3 region has 11 residues. Trimming stripped 6 bases from V and 6 bases from J, with 11 bases between. Germline V CDR1 and CDR2: SQVTM, ANQGSEA. This chain's CDR3 is CSVPTENGYTF. The CDR3 DNA reads TGCAGCGTGCCTACAGAAAATGGCTACACCTTC. Drawing the rest from reference TRBV29-1 and TRBJ1-2, the complete variable domain is SAVISQKPSRDICQRGTSLTIQCQVDSQVTMMFWYRQQPGQSLTLIATANQGSEATYESGFVIDKFPISRPNLTFSTLTVSNMSPEDSSIYLCSVPTENGYTFGSGTRLTVV.

The rearrangement links TRBV11-3 to TRBJ2-7; no clear D gene. Germline V gene sequence: CDR1 SGHNT, CDR2 YENEEA. V was cut by 5 bases and J by 2 bases, with 19 bases left in between. The CDR3 sequence is 16 residues long. The CDR3 nucleotides are TGTGCCAGCAGCCAGACCACCCAGACTCTCACCTACGAGCAGTACTTC. Translated, it gives CASSQTTQTLTYEQYF.

This clone was counted once. V gene TRBV20-1 combines with J gene TRBJ1-5; D gene uncertain. Trimming removed 3 bases at V and 0 bases at J, with 18 bases between. Germline CDR1 and CDR2: DFQATT and SNEGSKA (reference sequence). This CDR3 has 17 residues. The CDR3 reads CSASSGPARGSNQPQHF. The CDR3 DNA reads TGCAGTGCTAGTTCGGGCCCCGCGCGGGGTAGCAATCAGCCCCAGCATTTT.

The chain couples TRBV4-1 to TRBJ1-3; D is perhaps TRBD1 (5 bases). This CDR3 spans 16 amino acids. V was shortened by 4 bases and J by 2 bases, with 15 bases between the two germline ends. The germline gives CDR1 MGHRA, CDR2 YSYEKL. The CDR3 DNA reads as TGCGCCAGCAGCCCAAACAGAGGGACGGCTGGAAACACCATATATTTT. Its translation: CASSPNRGTAGNTIYF.

In this sample, this clone turned up a few times. The CDR3, as DNA: TGTGCCAGCAGTGAAATGGGGGGAGGCAATCAGCCCCAGCATTTT. It translates to CASSEMGGGNQPQHF. This chain joins TRBV6-1 and TRBJ1-5; maybe TRBD1 (5 bases). The CDR3 consists of 15 residues. The V end was cut by 2 bases, the J end by 2 bases, with 10 bases between. CDR1 and CDR2 from the germline V gene are MNHNS and SASEGT.

The chain combines TRBV5-4 with TRBJ2-7; 9 positions match TRBD2. CDR1 and CDR2 (germline): SGHNT, YYREEE (reference sequence). The CDR3 is made up of 15 amino acids. V lost 4 bases to trimming and J lost 4 bases; unmatched junction nucleotides: 9. The CDR3 spells CASSQTAGGRYEQYF. CDR3 DNA sequence: TGTGCCAGCAGCCAAACGGCGGGGGGGCGGTACGAGCAGTACTTC.

CDR3 loop: CASSLPGWGAGNTIYF. CDR3 bases: TGTGCCAGCAGTCTTCCTGGGTGGGGGGCAGGAAACACCATATATTTT. V gene TRBV28 combines with J gene TRBJ1-3; a weak D match, TRBD1 (6 bases). The CDR3 is made up of 16 amino acids. V lost 5 bases, J lost 4 bases, and 18 bases lay in between. Germline values: CDR1 MDHEN, CDR2 SYDVKM.

On this clone itself: Additional DNA sequences in this sample encode the identical CDR3. As DNA, the CDR3 is TGTGCCAGCAGTCGCACAGATACGCAGTATTTT. As protein: CASSRTDTQYF. The chain has TRBV28 and TRBJ2-3; D call uncertain. The CDR3 has 11 residues. With 5 bases removed from V and 1 base from J, the gap between germline ends came to 1 base. Germline CDR1 MDHEN, CDR2 SYDVKM. The variable domain in full, completed from reference TRBV28 and TRBJ2-3, reads DVKVTQSSRYLVKRTGEKVFLECVQDMDHENMFWYRQDPGLGLRLIYFSYDVKMKEKGDIPEGYSVSREKKERFSLILESASTNQTSMYLCASSRTDTQYFGPGTRLTVL.

The chain is built from TRBV6-5 and TRBJ1-6; D gene ambiguous. The ends were cut back, 3 bases at V and 11 bases at J, with 14 bases in the middle. The CDR3 has 14 amino acids. Germline V gene data show CDR1 as MNHEY and CDR2 as SVGAGI. As DNA, the CDR3 is TGTGCCAGCAGTTATTCGAGGTCTACGACACCCCTCCACTTT. This translates into CASSYSRSTTPLHF.

In its sample, this clone was seen once. The chain has TRBV3-1 (or the pseudogene TRBV3-2) and TRBJ1-2; 9 bases map to TRBD1. Germline CDR1 reads LGHDT; CDR2 reads YNNKEL (reference sequence). This CDR3 is built from 14 residues. V lost 10 bases to trimming and J lost 0 bases; unmatched junction nucleotides: 6. The CDR3 nucleotides read TGTGCCACTCAAAGGACAGGGGCTAACTATGGCTACACCTTC. This encodes CATQRTGANYGYTF.

The chain couples TRBV6-4 to TRBJ1-2, with a possible D match to TRBD1 (5 bases). In germline, CDR1 is MRHNA, CDR2 SNTAGT. V gave up 0 bases and J gave up 9 bases, with 20 bases separating them. CDR3 size: 16 residues. CDR3 DNA sequence: TGTGCCAGCAGTGACTCCTCGCGCACAGGCGGGAGAAGCTACACCTTC. The encoded protein is CASSDSSRTGGRSYTF.

This clone has only one observation. The CDR3 coding sequence is TGTGCCAGCAGCCCCGCCCCCGGTACCAATCAGCCCCAGCATTTT. It codes for CASSPAPGTNQPQHF. This chain connects TRBV11-2 to TRBJ1-5; D remains unclear. Germline V gives CDR1 SGHAT, CDR2 FQNNGV. V dropped 5 bases and J dropped 3 bases, with 14 bases sitting between them. The CDR3 loop spans 15 amino acids.

The rearrangement uses TRBV25-1 and TRBJ1-2; tentative D call: TRBD1 (6 bases). The CDR3 is 14 residues long. Germline CDR1 is MGHDK and CDR2 is SYGVNS. V was trimmed by 5 bases and J by 3 bases, leaving 13 bases between them. The CDR3 region is CASSQAGTHYGYTF. CDR3 DNA: TGTGCCAGCAGTCAGGCCGGGACACACTATGGCTACACCTTC.

The chain combines TRBV7-2 with TRBJ1-2; D is unclear. The CDR3 runs 13 residues. The germline gives CDR1 SGHTA, CDR2 FQGNSA. Trimming cost V 3 bases and J 3 bases, with 8 bases left between them. Here the CDR3 DNA reads TGTGCCAGCAGCTTGCTTGCAGACTATGGCTACACCTTC. Translating it yields CASSLLADYGYTF.

The chain couples TRBV27 to TRBJ2-2; 9 nucleotides align to TRBD2. The CDR3 extends over 17 amino acids. Germline CDR1 is MNHEY and CDR2 is SMNVEV (reference sequence). The V gene end was trimmed by 3 bases and the J gene end by 4 bases; junction bases not matched to a gene: 9. Written as DNA, the CDR3 is TGTGCCAGCAGTTTCTATAGCGGGGGAAGGGGCACCGGGGAGCTGTTTTTT. Residues: CASSFYSGGRGTGELFF.

This chain links TRBV7-2 with TRBJ1-6; D call uncertain. The germline V gene has CDR1 SGHTA and CDR2 FQGNSA. The germline V and J ends were trimmed by 5 bases and 13 bases, with 27 bases remaining between them. The CDR3 runs to 17 residues. The CDR3 region is CASSRSVGRDGMGPLHF. The CDR3 nucleotides are TGTGCCAGCAGCAGAAGCGTCGGACGGGATGGAATGGGTCCCCTCCACTTT.

The chain couples TRBV12-3 or TRBV12-4 to TRBJ1-6; D uncertain. V dropped 2 bases and J dropped 15 bases, with 11 bases sitting between them. The CDR3 is 12 residues long. The CDR3 loop reads CASSLSRSVLHF. In DNA form, the CDR3 reads TGTGCCAGCAGTTTATCAAGGTCTGTCCTCCACTTT.

The chain combines TRBV7-9 with TRBJ2-6; 12 nucleotides align to TRBD1. CDR1 and CDR2 (germline): SEHNR, FQNEAQ (reference sequence). CDR3 size: 19 residues. Unmatched junction bases numbered 10, after V lost 6 bases and J lost 1 base. CDR3: CASRPPGQGALSGANVLTF. The CDR3 nucleotides read TGTGCCAGCAGACCCCCGGGACAGGGGGCCCTATCTGGGGCCAACGTCCTGACTTTC.

This chain connects TRBV5-4 to TRBJ1-6; 10 bases align to TRBD1. CDR1 SGHNT and CDR2 YYREEE come from the germline V gene (reference sequence). This CDR3 contains 17 residues. After removal of 4 bases from V and 6 bases from J, the junction contained 10 bases not matched to a gene. The CDR3 DNA reads as TGTGCCAGCAGCCTGATCCGTGGGACAGGGGTTAATTCACCCCTCCACTTT. This encodes CASSLIRGTGVNSPLHF.